This TCR beta chain was found in a study of cytomegalovirus exposure and HLA in healthy donors. Points from the study as a whole: A later analysis by the authors found several of the most significant clusters apparently linked to common viral pathogens.

In the case of this clone: No antigen is known for it.

It was with 60 Vbeta and 13 Jbeta primers that the PCR ran. TCRdb's copy holds only in-frame clones and misses some; the assay was immunoSEQ multiplex PCR. Among some 85,000 clones listed, roughly 80% were seen once. Germline lookup yields CDR1 WNHNN and CDR2 SYGVQD (reference sequence). J gave up 5 bases and V 6 bases, and 15 bases lay outside the gene matches. The CDR3 is made up of 19 amino acids. The sequencing input was PBMCs. The rearrangement joins TRBV10-1 to TRBJ2-5; TRBD2 aligns across 16 bases. This receptor was taken from a young man in good health and CMV-seronegative. The CDR3 here is CASSETGTSGRAGRETQYF. The CDR3 DNA reads TGCGCCAGCAGCGAAACAGGGACTAGCGGGAGGGCTGGCCGGGAGACCCAGTACTTC.